This T cell receptor beta chain was sequenced during a study of T cell responses to AZD1222 COVID-19 vaccine. Here immunoSEQ multiplex PCR was the method, and the copy in TCRdb shows in-frame clones only, minus some. The table has about 70,000 clones, roughly 88% seen once. This CDR3 region has 13 residues. Germline values: CDR1 SQVTM, CDR2 ANQGSEA. Trimming shortened V by 6 bases and J by 0 bases, and 8 bases separated the two germline ends. The V and J genes are TRBV29-1 and TRBJ2-2, with D possibly matching TRBD1 (6 bases). The sequence was collected from an adult in good health. Sequencing was performed on peripheral blood, taken on day 0 of MenACWY control vaccination. CDR3: CSVDRTNTGELFF. As DNA, the CDR3 is TGCAGCGTCGACAGGACGAACACCGGGGAGCTGTTTTTT.